This T cell receptor (beta chain) was found in a study of blood T cell repertoires in COVID-19. Study overall: The United States, Italy and Spain supplied acute and convalescent COVID-19 samples.

Libraries were prepared by immunoSEQ multiplex PCR; TCRdb keeps only in-frame clonotypes and omits some of them. This sample has approximately 290,000 clones, with approximately 89% found just once. The CDR3 is 16 amino acids. The germline V gene encodes CDR1 LNHNV and CDR2 YYDKDF (reference sequence). V lost 2 bases and J 3 bases, leaving 15 bases between the germline ends. The sequencing sample was made of peripheral blood. The source of this sequence is a woman between 55 and 75 years old with acute or convalescent COVID-19. This sequence joins TRBV15 and TRBJ2-3, with a possible D match to TRBD1 (6 bases). CDR3 loop: CATSRYNRAETDTQYF. The CDR3 DNA sequence: TGTGCCACCAGCAGATATAACAGGGCTGAAACAGATACGCAGTATTTT.